The present T cell receptor (beta chain) was sequenced within a study of cytomegalovirus exposure and HLA in healthy donors. The V end lost 6 bases, the J end lost 8 bases, and 13 bases lay between the germline ends. Germline V gives CDR1 MNHNS, CDR2 SASEGT. The CDR3 length is 12 residues. This PCR relied on a set of 60 Vbeta primers and 13 Jbeta primers. Using immunoSEQ multiplex PCR, the repertoire was profiled, and TCRdb retains in-frame clones only, with some absent. The top ten clones hold around 1.5% of a sample with approximately 150,000 clones, over 70% of them seen once. The chain carries TRBV6-1 and TRBJ1-1; tentatively, D is TRBD1 (5 bases). Material: PBMCs. The receptor's source is a woman aged 18 to 35 in good health and CMV-seronegative. CDR3 protein: CASRQGPGEAFF. The CDR3 DNA reads TGTGCCAGCAGGCAGGGCCCTGGAGAAGCTTTCTTT.